The entry that follows covers one TCR beta chain sequence. Here immunoSEQ multiplex PCR was the method, and the copy in TCRdb shows in-frame clones only, minus some. Counted here are tens of thousands of clones, over 70% occurring once; the ten biggest clones make up roughly 45%. This entry is derived from a study of blood T cell repertoires in COVID-19. The sample comprised peripheral blood. The source of this sequence is a woman over 75 with active or convalescent COVID-19.

CDR3 nucleotide sequence: TGTGCCAGCAGCCCGGGACTACAAAGCGTGACCCAGTACTTC. This codes for CASSPGLQSVTQYF. The V gene is TRBV6-5, the J gene TRBJ2-5, with 7 bases that match TRBD2. Germline-derived CDR1 and CDR2 are MNHEY and SVGAGI. V gave up 6 bases and J gave up 7 bases; unmatched junction bases: 11. This CDR3 is built from 14 residues.